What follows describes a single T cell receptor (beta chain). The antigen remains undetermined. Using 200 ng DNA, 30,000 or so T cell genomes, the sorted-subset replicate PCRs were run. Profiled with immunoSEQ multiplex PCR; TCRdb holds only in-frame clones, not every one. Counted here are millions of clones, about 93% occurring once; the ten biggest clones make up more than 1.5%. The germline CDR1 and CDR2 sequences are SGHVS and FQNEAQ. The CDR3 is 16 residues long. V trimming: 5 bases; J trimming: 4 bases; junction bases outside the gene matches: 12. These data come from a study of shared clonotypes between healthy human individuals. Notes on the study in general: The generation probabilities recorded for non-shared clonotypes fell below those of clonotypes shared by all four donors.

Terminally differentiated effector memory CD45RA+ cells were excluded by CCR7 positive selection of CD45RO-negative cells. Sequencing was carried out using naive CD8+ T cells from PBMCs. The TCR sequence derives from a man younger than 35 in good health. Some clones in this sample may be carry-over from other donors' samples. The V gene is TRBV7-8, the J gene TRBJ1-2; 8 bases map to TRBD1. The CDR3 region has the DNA TGTGCCAGCAGCCAGCCGGGACAGGAGATAACCTATGGCTACACCTTC. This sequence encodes CASSQPGQEITYGYTF. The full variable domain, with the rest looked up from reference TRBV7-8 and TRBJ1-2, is GAGVSQSPRYKVAKRGQDVALRCDPISGHVSLFWYQQALGQGPEFLTYFQNEAQLDKSGLPSDRFFAERPEGSVSTLKIQRTQQEDSAVYLCASSQPGQEITYGYTFGSGTRLTVV.